Shown below are 25 T cell receptor beta chains from a single sample sequenced in a study of shared T cell receptors in the human thymus (dated by TCRdb to about 2021). The library was built by means of the immunoSEQ multiplex PCR assay. Entries here come from immuneACCESS through TCRdb and include only in-frame sequences with V and J called. Some clones fail to appear in such tables; in the studies checked, an unresolved V gene covers under half of the shortfall, and the cause of the remainder is unknown. In all, the sample holds hundreds of thousands of clones, and approximately 80% of those were seen once. In total, the top ten clones hold about 0.013% of the sample. This same sample was also part of a study on human thymus T cells.

Sequencing was done on a sample of thymocytes. The receptors here all came from a boy younger than two with a congenital heart defect. Donor details come from another sample of the same person, matched by shared clones.

The chain carries TRBV4-2 and TRBJ1-3, with D possibly TRBD1 on 5 matching bases. The CDR3 spans 18 residues. Germline-derived CDR1 and CDR2 are LGHNA and YNFKEQ. With 2 bases removed from V and 0 bases from J, the gap between germline ends came to 17 bases. The CDR3 DNA follows: TGTGCCAGCAGCCAATCGAACAGGCTTACCATCTCTGGAAACACCATATATTTT. Translation: CASSQSNRLTISGNTIYF.

The V gene is TRBV7-9, the J gene TRBJ2-7; TRBD2 matches at 9 bases. Germline CDR1 and CDR2: SEHNR and FQNEAQ (reference sequence). The CDR3 consists of 15 residues. The V gene end was trimmed by 0 bases and the J gene end by 6 bases; junction bases not matched to a gene: 6. The CDR3 sequence: CASSLAGREGGEQYF. The DNA for the CDR3 is TGTGCCAGCAGCTTAGCGGGGCGGGAGGGTGGCGAGCAGTACTTC. The variable domain in full, completed from reference TRBV7-9 and TRBJ2-7, reads DTGVSQNPRHKITKRGQNVTFRCDPISEHNRLYWYRQTLGQGPEFLTYFQNEAQLEKSRLLSDRFSAERPKGSFSTLEIQRTEQGDSAMYLCASSLAGREGGEQYFGPGTRLTVT.

This clone is a singleton in its sample. V gene TRBV5-6 combines with J gene TRBJ2-1, with TRBD2 matching over 11 bases. Germline V gene lookup returns CDR1 SGHDT and CDR2 YYEEEE. V shed 3 bases, J shed 10 bases, and the junction held 18 bases outside the gene matches. The CDR3 consists of 18 residues. CDR3 DNA sequence: TGTGCCAGCAGCTCGCTACCCCTAGCGGGAGGCGGGCTAGAGGAGCAGTTCTTC. It codes for CASSSLPLAGGGLEEQFF.

This sequence joins TRBV6-1 and TRBJ2-2, with TRBD2 identical over 8 bases. With 1 base clipped from V and 0 bases from J, the junction kept 4 bases outside the gene matches. Germline V gene data show CDR1 as MNHNS and CDR2 as SASEGT. This CDR3 has 17 amino acids. CDR3 amino acids: CASSEETGGPNTGELFF. As DNA, the CDR3 is TGTGCCAGCAGTGAAGAAACGGGAGGGCCGAACACCGGGGAGCTGTTTTTT.

The V and J genes are TRBV10-1 and TRBJ2-7, with D perhaps TRBD2 (6 bases). CDR3 length: 15 amino acids. CDR1 WNHNN and CDR2 SYGVQD come from the germline V gene (reference sequence). V lost 3 bases and J lost 4, with 16 bases in between. The CDR3 region has the DNA TGCGCCAGCAGTGAATGGAACGGCGGGGATTACGAGCAGTACTTC. Translation gives CASSEWNGGDYEQYF.

V is TRBV18 and J is TRBJ1-5; D not certain. Germline V gene data show CDR1 as KGHSH and CDR2 as LQKENI. CDR3 length: 15 residues. V shed 2 bases and J shed 2 bases, with 10 bases lying between them. The DNA of the CDR3 is TGTGCCAGCTCACCAGAGGGTCATGGCAATCAGCCCCAGCATTTT. It translates to CASSPEGHGNQPQHF.

This clone was seen only a few times. The same CDR3 arises from other DNA sequences in this sample as well. The chain carries TRBV5-5 and TRBJ1-1; 9 bases fit TRBD1. The CDR3 sequence is 14 residues long. Germline trimming cut 4 bases from V and 4 bases from J; bases unmatched to any gene: 5. CDR1 and CDR2 (germline): SGHKS, YYEKEE (reference sequence). The CDR3 sequence is CASSLGQGSTEAFF. The CDR3 nucleotides read TGTGCCAGCAGCCTTGGACAGGGGAGCACTGAAGCTTTCTTT.

V usage is TRBV18 and J usage is TRBJ2-7; 7 nucleotides line up with TRBD1. Looked up from germline, CDR1 is KGHSH and CDR2 is LQKENI. V lost 1 base, J lost 5 bases, and 14 bases stayed unmatched. The CDR3 totals 17 residues. The CDR3 bases are TGTGCCAGCTCACCACACGCACCCGAACGACAGGGTCACGAGCAGTACTTC. Translating it yields CASSPHAPERQGHEQYF.

This chain connects TRBV4-3 to TRBJ1-5; the match to TRBD1 covers 7 bases. This CDR3 contains 17 residues. Trimming removed 3 bases from V and 2 bases from J; junction bases left unmatched: 10. Germline CDR1 LGHNA, CDR2 YSLEER. DNA for the CDR3: TGCGCCAGCAGCCAGGACTACAGGGGAGCGGGCAATCAGCCCCAGCATTTT. This sequence encodes CASSQDYRGAGNQPQHF.

The chain has TRBV21-1 and TRBJ2-7; the D call of TRBD2 is as the table states it, not checked on the DNA. TRBV21-1 is noted as a pseudogene. The CDR3 length is 16 residues. The CDR3 bases are TGTGCCAGCAGCAAAGTCCCTAGCGGGATTTCCTACGAGCAGTACTTC. Protein product: CASSKVPSGISYEQYF.

This chain connects TRBV5-1 to TRBJ2-7, with a weak D call TRBD2 (7 bases). The germline gives CDR1 SGHRS, CDR2 YFSETQ. The CDR3 runs to 13 residues. V lost 7 bases and J lost 3, with 14 bases in between. CDR3 nucleotides: TGCGCCAGCTGCGGGGGCCAAGACTACGAGCAGTACTTC. It codes for CASCGGQDYEQYF.

The rearrangement links TRBV2 to TRBJ2-3; the D is unclear. Deletions cut 5 bases from V and 5 bases from J, with 5 bases between. Germline V gives CDR1 SNHLY, CDR2 FYNNEI. This CDR3 contains 11 residues. CDR3 residues: CASSSRDTQYF. The DNA of the CDR3 is TGTGCCAGCAGTTCCCGAGATACGCAGTATTTT.

This chain connects TRBV7-2 to TRBJ2-7, with a weak D call TRBD2 (7 bases). Germline-derived CDR1 and CDR2 are SGHTA and FQGNSA. The V end lost 1 base, the J end lost 6 bases, and 25 bases lay between the germline ends. This CDR3 spans 18 amino acids. The CDR3 DNA sequence: TGTGCCAGCAGCTTAGATGACAGGCCCACACGGGGCGGGAGCGAGCAGTACTTC. Residues: CASSLDDRPTRGGSEQYF.

The chain links TRBV27 to TRBJ2-1; 11 bases are a match to TRBD2. CDR3 length: 18 residues. V shed 4 bases, J shed 1 base, and the junction held 9 bases outside the gene matches. Per the germline V gene, CDR1 is MNHEY and CDR2 is SMNVEV (reference sequence). The CDR3 nucleotides read TGTGCCAGCAGTTGTTTGTCTAGCGGGAGGCCGTCCTACAATGAGCAGTTCTTC. Amino acid sequence: CASSCLSSGRPSYNEQFF.

As for this clone: The junction and the germline gene differ at one end; a read error may be behind it. V and J are TRBV2 and TRBJ2-7, with 7 positions matching TRBD1. This CDR3 contains 11 residues. Germline CDR1 reads SNHLY; CDR2 reads FYNNEI. In nucleotides, the CDR3 is TGTGCCAGCAGTGTAAGACAGGGTGGGTGCTTC. The encoded protein is CASSVRQGGCF.

The V call is TRBV23-1, the J call TRBJ2-7, with TRBD1 matching over 7 bases. TRBV23-1 is filed as an ORF, its function uncertain. V was clipped by 4 bases and J by 4 bases; unmatched bases: 10. The CDR3 runs 15 residues. CDR3 protein: CASSRPQGRRYEQYF. The CDR3 DNA reads as TGCGCCAGCAGTCGCCCACAGGGGAGAAGGTACGAGCAGTACTTC.

The gene calls are TRBV9 and TRBJ1-4; 7 positions match TRBD1. The junction had 11 bases not matched to a gene; V was cut back by 3 bases and J by 6 bases. The CDR3 is 16 amino acids. CDR1 and CDR2 (germline): SGDLS, YYNGEE. The CDR3 sequence: CASSEATGTVYEKLFF. For the CDR3, the DNA is TGTGCCAGCAGCGAGGCCACCGGGACAGTCTATGAAAAACTGTTTTTT.

CDR3 bases: TGTGCCAGCCTGTTATACGAGCAGTACTTC. Translation: CASLLYEQYF. The genes are TRBV27 and TRBJ2-7, with no clear D. V dropped 8 bases and J dropped 4 bases, with 6 bases sitting between them. The CDR3 covers 10 residues. Per the germline V gene, CDR1 is MNHEY and CDR2 is SMNVEV (reference sequence).

This clone came up a few times. This chain links TRBV28 with TRBJ2-7; 9 nucleotides agree with TRBD2. Germline CDR1 is MDHEN and CDR2 is SYDVKM. The CDR3 runs to 17 residues. The J segment lost 1 base and the V segment lost 6 bases, leaving 13 bases of the junction unmatched. The CDR3 coding sequence is TGTGCCAGCAGAAACTCTCCGGGACTAGCAGTTTCCTACGAGCAGTACTTC. Protein sequence: CASRNSPGLAVSYEQYF.

This chain joins TRBV5-1 and TRBJ2-5; TRBD1 matches at 7 bases. Trimming took 0 bases from V and 0 from J; bases not matched to a gene: 8. Germline V gives CDR1 SGHRS, CDR2 YFSETQ. The CDR3 loop spans 17 amino acids. Here the CDR3 DNA reads TGCGCCAGCAGCTTGGTTCGGGACAGAAATTACCAAGAGACCCAGTACTTC. It is translated as CASSLVRDRNYQETQYF. The full variable domain, in which reference TRBV5-1 and TRBJ2-5 provide the parts outside the CDR3, is KAGVTQTPRYLIKTRGQQVTLSCSPISGHRSVSWYQQTPGQGLQFLFEYFSETQRNKGNFPGRFSGRQFSNSRSEMNVSTLELGDSALYLCASSLVRDRNYQETQYFGPGTRLLVL.

The J gene is TRBJ2-5, the V gene TRBV29-1; weak D call: TRBD2 (5 bases). CDR1 and CDR2 from the germline V gene are SQVTM and ANQGSEA. V was cut by 4 bases and J by 3 bases, with 15 bases left in between. This CDR3 is built from 14 residues. In DNA form, the CDR3 reads TGCAGCGTTGCCTTCGGACTCACGAAAGAGACCCAGTACTTC. Translating it yields CSVAFGLTKETQYF.

The chain is built from TRBV5-6 and TRBJ2-2; 8 bases are a match to TRBD1. The CDR3 is 15 amino acids. J gave up 5 bases and V 3 bases, and 6 bases lay outside the gene matches. The germline CDR1 and CDR2 sequences are SGHDT and YYEEEE. CDR3 protein: CASSYRTGRTGELFF. The DNA of the CDR3 is TGTGCCAGCAGCTACCGGACAGGGAGGACCGGGGAGCTGTTTTTT.

The chain recombines TRBV5-6 with TRBJ2-7, with a tentative D call TRBD2 (6 bases). The CDR3 contains 15 residues. Per the germline V gene, CDR1 is SGHDT and CDR2 is YYEEEE. Trimming stripped 4 bases from V and 5 bases from J, with 19 bases between. CDR3 region: CASSPRGDSLDEQYF. The CDR3 DNA sequence: TGTGCCAGCAGCCCCCGCGGGGACTCCCTAGACGAGCAGTACTTC. Looking up the rest from reference TRBV5-6 and TRBJ2-7 gives the full variable domain: DAGVTQSPTHLIKTRGQQVTLRCSPKSGHDTVSWYQQALGQGPQFIFQYYEEEERQRGNFPDRFSGHQFPNYSSELNVNALLLGDSALYLCASSPRGDSLDEQYFGPGTRLTVT.

The chain employs TRBV30 and TRBJ2-7; 13 nucleotides agree with TRBD2. The ends lost 1 base at V and 2 bases at J; junction bases unmatched: 5. The CDR3 has 16 amino acids. Germline V gene lookup returns CDR1 GTSNPN and CDR2 SVGIG (reference sequence). The CDR3 protein is CAWSATSGRRTYEQYF. DNA for the CDR3: TGTGCCTGGAGTGCGACTAGCGGGAGGAGGACCTACGAGCAGTACTTC.

This clone came up a few times. V is TRBV27 and J is TRBJ1-3; possibly TRBD1 for D (5 bases). The CDR3 is 15 residues long. The germline V gene has CDR1 MNHEY and CDR2 SMNVEV (reference sequence). With 5 bases removed from V and 0 bases from J, the gap between germline ends came to 11 bases. CDR3 nucleotide sequence: TGTGCCAGCAGTCCCTCAGGGTTCTCTGGAAACACCATATATTTT. Protein product: CASSPSGFSGNTIYF.